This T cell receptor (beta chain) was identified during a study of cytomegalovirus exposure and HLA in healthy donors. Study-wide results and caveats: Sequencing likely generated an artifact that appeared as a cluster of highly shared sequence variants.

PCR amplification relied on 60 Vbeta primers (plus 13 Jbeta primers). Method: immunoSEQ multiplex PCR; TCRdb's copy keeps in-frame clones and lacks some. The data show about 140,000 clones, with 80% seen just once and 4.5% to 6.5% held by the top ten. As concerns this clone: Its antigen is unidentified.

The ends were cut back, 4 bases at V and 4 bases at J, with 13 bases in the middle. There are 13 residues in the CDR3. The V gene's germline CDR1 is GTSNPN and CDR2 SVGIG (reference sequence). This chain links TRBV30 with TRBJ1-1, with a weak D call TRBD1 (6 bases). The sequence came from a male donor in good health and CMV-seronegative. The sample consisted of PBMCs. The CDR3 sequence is CAWIRGGGTEAFF. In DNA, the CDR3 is TGTGCCTGGATCAGGGGAGGGGGCACTGAAGCTTTCTTT. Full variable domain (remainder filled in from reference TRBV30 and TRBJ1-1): SQTIHQWPATLVQPVGSPLSLECTVEGTSNPNLYWYRQAAGRGLQLLFYSVGIGQISSEVPQNLSASRPQDRQFILSSKKLLLSDSGFYLCAWIRGGGTEAFFGQGTRLTVV.